These T cell receptor beta chains were read from a single sample in a study of blood T cell repertoires in COVID-19. Clones were sequenced by immunoSEQ multiplex PCR, and TCRdb holds only the in-frame ones, with some missing. This sample yields around 300,000 clones, of which around four fifths are seen a single time; 4.1% belongs to the top ten. Material for sequencing was peripheral blood. These receptors originate from a woman between 45 and 60 years old with active or convalescent COVID-19. Both conserved end residues are part of each CDR3. A D gene is named only where the DNA matches it firmly. Clone size, where shown, is once, few, many, or a class for clones that have expanded.

j_call	clone_size	v_call	d_call	cdr3_nt	cdr3_aa
TRBJ1-1	.	TRBV3-1/TRBV3-2	.	TGTGCCAGCAGCCATAGGACAGTTCTGTTCATGAACACTGAAGCTTTCTTT	CASSHRTVLFMNTEAFF
TRBJ2-3	.	TRBV24-1	TRBD1	TGTGCCACCAGTGACCCAGGCGGGACAGGGAATGACGGTAATTCGGATACGCAGTATTTT	CATSDPGGTGNDGNSDTQYF
TRBJ2-7	.	TRBV5-1	TRBD2	TGCGCCAGCAGCCAACCCGGGACTAGCGGTTTGCAGTACTTC	CASSQPGTSGLQYF
TRBJ1-5	.	TRBV11-2	TRBD1	TGTGCCAGCAGCAGCCACAGGGGATCCAATCAGCCCCAGCATTTT	CASSSHRGSNQPQHF
TRBJ1-2	.	TRBV5-1	TRBD1	TGCGCCAGCAGCTTGCTTTCGCCGGGACAGGGGATCTATGGCTACACCTTC	CASSLLSPGQGIYGYTF
TRBJ2-3	.	TRBV28	.	TGTGCCAGCAGTTTAGGGAGAGGCCTCACAGATACGCAGTATTTT	CASSLGRGLTDTQYF
TRBJ2-3	.	TRBV18	TRBD1	TGTGCCAGCTCGCTTGGGACAGGGGGGCCAGATACGCAGTATTTT	CASSLGTGGPDTQYF
TRBJ1-1	.	TRBV4-2	TRBD1	TGTGCCAGCAGCCGAAAATTGGGGACAGGGGGGAACACTGAAGCTTTCTTT	CASSRKLGTGGNTEAFF
TRBJ1-6	once	TRBV7-6	TRBD1	TGTGCCAGCAGCTTACGGGACAGGGCCAGCTCCTATAATTCACCCCTCCACTTT	CASSLRDRASSYNSPLHF
TRBJ1-5	.	TRBV28	.	TGTGCCAGCACCAACCAGGGACTTTTCGGGGCCCAGCATTTT	CASTNQGLFGAQHF
TRBJ1-4	.	TRBV10-2	TRBD1	TGCGCCAGCAGCGCCCGGGACAGGGATGAAAAACTGTTTTTT	CASSARDRDEKLFF
TRBJ2-3	.	TRBV7-2	.	TGTGCCAGCAGCGTTAGTGACACAGATACGCAGTATTTT	CASSVSDTDTQYF
TRBJ1-5	few	TRBV5-6	.	TGTGCCAGCAGCTTGGAGGCAGGGGCGCCCCAGCATTTT	CASSLEAGAPQHF
TRBJ2-1	.	TRBV7-9	TRBD2	TGTGCCAGCAGCTCTGCGGGACTAGCGACAAATGAGCAGTTCTTC	CASSSAGLATNEQFF
TRBJ2-3	.	TRBV5-8	TRBD1	TGTGCCACTACAATTACAGGGGGCGCAGATACGCAGTATTTT	CATTITGGADTQYF
TRBJ2-2	.	TRBV10-3	.	TGTGCCATCAGGGGGACACTCGCGAACACCGGGGAGCTGTTTTTT	CAIRGTLANTGELFF
TRBJ2-6	.	TRBV19	TRBD2	TGTGCCAGTAGTATAGTGGGGACTAGGTCTGGGGCCAACGTCCTGACTTTC	CASSIVGTRSGANVLTF
TRBJ2-2	.	TRBV5-1	TRBD2	TGCGCCAGCAGCTTGGAAGGGCCGGGAGGGCCGCGGACCGGGGAGCTGTTTTTT	CASSLEGPGGPRTGELFF
TRBJ2-1	.	TRBV14	.	TGTGCCAGCAGCCAAGCCCACGGGATAGGTGAGCAGTTCTTC	CASSQAHGIGEQFF
TRBJ2-1	.	TRBV2	TRBD1	TGTGCCAGCAGGGAGGACAGGGGCTCCTACAATGAGCAGTTCTTC	CASREDRGSYNEQFF
TRBJ2-1	.	TRBV2	.	TGTGCCAGCACCCGGGTCTCCTACAATGAGCAGTTCTTC	CASTRVSYNEQFF
TRBJ2-6	.	TRBV15	.	TGTGCCACCAGCAAAGGGAGCTCTGGGGCCAACGTCCTGACTTTC	CATSKGSSGANVLTF
TRBJ2-2	.	TRBV7-8	TRBD2	TGTGCCAGCAGCTTAAACAGCGGGAGCCGGACCGGGGAGCTGTTTTTT	CASSLNSGSRTGELFF
TRBJ2-1	.	TRBV7-8	TRBD2	TGTGCCAGCAGCTTAGTGACTAGCGGGAGAACTTGGCAGTTCTTC	CASSLVTSGRTWQFF
TRBJ1-5	.	TRBV6-1	.	TGTGCCAGCAGTGTAGCTGGGGCCTACCCGAATCAGCCCCAGCATTTT	CASSVAGAYPNQPQHF
TRBJ2-3	.	TRBV2	.	TGTGCCAGCACCCGGGATACGCAGTATTTT	CASTRDTQYF
TRBJ1-1	.	TRBV5-1	TRBD1	TGCGCCAGCAGCGGCGGGACAGGGGGAAACACTGAAGCTTTCTTT	CASSGGTGGNTEAFF
TRBJ1-1	.	TRBV7-9	TRBD1	TGTGCCAGCAGCCCCTCGGGACAGGGGAACACTGAAGCTTTCTTT	CASSPSGQGNTEAFF
TRBJ1-1	.	TRBV7-9	.	TGTGCCAGCAGCTTAATGTCCGCACAGACTGAAGCTTTCTTT	CASSLMSAQTEAFF
TRBJ1-5	few	TRBV19	.	TGTGCCAGTAGTCCGGGTTATCAGCCCCAGCATTTT	CASSPGYQPQHF
TRBJ2-5	.	TRBV6-4	TRBD1	TGTGCCAGCAGGATAACAGGGGGCGACGGGGAGACCCAGTACTTC	CASRITGGDGETQYF
TRBJ2-7	many	TRBV2	TRBD1	TGTGCCAGCAGTCCCAGCCCTTTTGACAGGGGAAGGTACGAGCAGTACTTC	CASSPSPFDRGRYEQYF
TRBJ2-7	.	TRBV19	TRBD1	TGTGCCAGTAGTATAGGACCGGGACAGGCCAACCCCTACGAGCAGTACTTC	CASSIGPGQANPYEQYF
TRBJ1-1	.	TRBV9	.	TGTGCCAGCAACCTAGAGGGAGGAACGACTGAAGCTTTCTTT	CASNLEGGTTEAFF
TRBJ2-2	.	TRBV5-8	TRBD2	TGTGCCAGCAGCACGCTAGCGGGAGTGGGGACCGGGGAGCTGTTTTTT	CASSTLAGVGTGELFF
TRBJ2-2	.	TRBV5-1	.	TGCGCCAGCAGATCACAGGGCTCCGACACCGGGGAGCTGTTTTTT	CASRSQGSDTGELFF
TRBJ2-3	.	TRBV7-8	.	TGTGCCAGCAGCCACCGGAGGATACACACAGATACGCAGTATTTT	CASSHRRIHTDTQYF
TRBJ1-2	once	TRBV28	.	TGTGCCAGCAGTTTACCCCAGGGGCGCGACTACACCTTC	CASSLPQGRDYTF
TRBJ2-7	.	TRBV19	TRBD2	TGTGCCAGTTCTGGTTTTGCGGGAGGGAAAGAGCAGTACTTC	CASSGFAGGKEQYF
TRBJ1-5	.	TRBV5-1	.	TGCGCCAGCAGCTTGGTGGGAGGGAGTCAGCCCCAGCATTTT	CASSLVGGSQPQHF
TRBJ1-1	.	TRBV27	.	TGTGCCAGCAGAGGTGAGGGCATCGGCGTCACTGAAGCTTTCTTT	CASRGEGIGVTEAFF